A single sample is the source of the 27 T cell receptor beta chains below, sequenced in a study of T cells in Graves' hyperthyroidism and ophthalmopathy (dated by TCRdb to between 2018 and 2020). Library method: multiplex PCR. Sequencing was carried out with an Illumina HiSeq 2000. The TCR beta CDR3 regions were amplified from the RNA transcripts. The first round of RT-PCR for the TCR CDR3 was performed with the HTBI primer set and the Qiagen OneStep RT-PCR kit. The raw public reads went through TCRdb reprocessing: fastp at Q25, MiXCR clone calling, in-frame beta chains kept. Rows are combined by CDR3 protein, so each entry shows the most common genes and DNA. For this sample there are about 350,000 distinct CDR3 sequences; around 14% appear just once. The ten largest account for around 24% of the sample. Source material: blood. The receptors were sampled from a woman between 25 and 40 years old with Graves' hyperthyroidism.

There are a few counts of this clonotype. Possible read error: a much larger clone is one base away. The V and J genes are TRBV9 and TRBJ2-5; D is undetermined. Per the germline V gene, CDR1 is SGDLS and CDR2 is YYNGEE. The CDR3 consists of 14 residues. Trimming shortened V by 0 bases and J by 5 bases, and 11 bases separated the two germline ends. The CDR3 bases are TGTGCCAGCAGCGTAGGTGGGGTCGGGGAGACCCAGTACTTC. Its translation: CASSVGGVGETQYF. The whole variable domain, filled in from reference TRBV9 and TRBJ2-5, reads DSGVTQTPKHLITATGQRVTLRCSPRSGDLSVYWYQQSLDQGLQFLIQYYNGEERAKGNILERFSAQQFPDLHSELNLSSLELGDSALYFCASSVGGVGETQYFGPGTRLLVL.

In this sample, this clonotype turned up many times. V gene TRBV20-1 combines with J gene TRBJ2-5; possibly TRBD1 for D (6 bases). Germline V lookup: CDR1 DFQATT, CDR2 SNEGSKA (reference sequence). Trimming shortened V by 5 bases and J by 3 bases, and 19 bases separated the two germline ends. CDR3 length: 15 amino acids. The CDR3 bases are TGCAGTGCTGACCACCCGGGACACCGGGAAGAGACCCAGTACTTC. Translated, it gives CSADHPGHREETQYF.

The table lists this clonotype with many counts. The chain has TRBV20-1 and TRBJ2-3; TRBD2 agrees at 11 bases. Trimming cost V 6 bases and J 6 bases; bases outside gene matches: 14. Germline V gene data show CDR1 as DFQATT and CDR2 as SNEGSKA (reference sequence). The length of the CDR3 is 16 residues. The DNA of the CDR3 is TGCAGTGCCACCCAGGTAGCGGGAGGGCCGGTGGATACGCAGTATTTT. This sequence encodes CSATQVAGGPVDTQYF.

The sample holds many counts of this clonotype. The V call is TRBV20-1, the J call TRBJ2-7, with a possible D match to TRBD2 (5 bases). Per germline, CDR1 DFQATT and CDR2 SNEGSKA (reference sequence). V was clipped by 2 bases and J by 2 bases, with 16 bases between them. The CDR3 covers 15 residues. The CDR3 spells CSARPQRSLAYEQYF. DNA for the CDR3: TGCAGTGCTAGACCTCAGCGGTCCCTCGCCTACGAGCAGTACTTC.

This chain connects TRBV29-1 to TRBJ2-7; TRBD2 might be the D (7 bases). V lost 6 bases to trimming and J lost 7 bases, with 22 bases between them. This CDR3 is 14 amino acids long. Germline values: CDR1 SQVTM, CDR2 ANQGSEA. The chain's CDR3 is CSVGGASDAREQYF. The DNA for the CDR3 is TGCAGCGTGGGGGGGGCATCAGATGCGCGGGAGCAGTACTTC.

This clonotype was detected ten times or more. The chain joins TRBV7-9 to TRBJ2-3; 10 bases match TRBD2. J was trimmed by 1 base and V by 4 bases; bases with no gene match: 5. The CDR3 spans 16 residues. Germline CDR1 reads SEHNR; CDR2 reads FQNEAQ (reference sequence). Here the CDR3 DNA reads TGTGCCAGCAGCTCCCGGGGGACTAGCGGCACAGATACGCAGTATTTT. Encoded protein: CASSSRGTSGTDTQYF.

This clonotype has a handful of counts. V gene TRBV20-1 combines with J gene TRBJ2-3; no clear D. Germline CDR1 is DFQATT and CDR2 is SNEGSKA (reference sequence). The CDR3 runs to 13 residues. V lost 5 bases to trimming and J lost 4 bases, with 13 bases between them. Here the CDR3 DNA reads TGCAGTGCTCTCCGGACGGCTGCAGATACGCAGTATTTT. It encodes CSALRTAADTQYF.

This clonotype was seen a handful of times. CDR3 in amino acids: CASRQTGGNQPQHF. As DNA, the CDR3 is TGTGCCAGCAGACAGACAGGGGGCAATCAGCCCCAGCATTTT. V gene TRBV6-1 combines with J gene TRBJ1-5; TRBD1 agrees at 8 bases. The J segment lost 2 bases and the V segment lost 6 bases, leaving 3 bases of the junction unmatched. The CDR3 runs 14 residues. Germline CDR1 reads MNHNS; CDR2 reads SASEGT.

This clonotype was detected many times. The DNA of the CDR3 is TGTGCCAGCAGACCGACAGGGTTTGCCCGGAACACCGGGGAGCTGTTTTTT. Translating it yields CASRPTGFARNTGELFF. This chain connects TRBV6-1 to TRBJ2-2, with 7 bases matching TRBD1. The J segment lost 1 base and the V segment lost 6 bases, leaving 11 bases of the junction unmatched. The CDR3 has 17 residues. The germline CDR1 and CDR2 sequences are MNHNS and SASEGT.

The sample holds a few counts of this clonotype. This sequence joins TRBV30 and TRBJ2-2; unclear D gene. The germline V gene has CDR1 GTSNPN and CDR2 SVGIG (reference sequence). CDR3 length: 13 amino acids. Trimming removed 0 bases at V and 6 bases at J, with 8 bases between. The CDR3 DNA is TGTGCCTGGAGTGTAAGTGGTCCCGGGGAGCTGTTTTTT. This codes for CAWSVSGPGELFF.

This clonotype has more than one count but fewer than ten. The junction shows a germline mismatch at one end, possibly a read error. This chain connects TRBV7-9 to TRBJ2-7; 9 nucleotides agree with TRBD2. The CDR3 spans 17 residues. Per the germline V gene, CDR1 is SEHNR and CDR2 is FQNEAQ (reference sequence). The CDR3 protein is CASGLDGREGRGYEQYF. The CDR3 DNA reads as TGTGCCAGCGGCTTAGACGGGCGGGAGGGCCGAGGCTACGAGCAGTACTTC.

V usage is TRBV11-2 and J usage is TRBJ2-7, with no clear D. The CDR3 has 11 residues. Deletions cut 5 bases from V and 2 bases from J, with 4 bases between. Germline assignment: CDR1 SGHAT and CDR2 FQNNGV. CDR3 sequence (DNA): TGTGCCAGCAGCATGACCTACGAGCAGTACTTC. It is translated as CASSMTYEQYF.

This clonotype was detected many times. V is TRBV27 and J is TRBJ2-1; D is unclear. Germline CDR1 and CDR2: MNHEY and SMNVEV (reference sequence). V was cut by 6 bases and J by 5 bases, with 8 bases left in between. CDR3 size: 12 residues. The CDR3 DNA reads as TGTGCCAGCAGAACCACAGACAATGAGCAGTTCTTC. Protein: CASRTTDNEQFF.

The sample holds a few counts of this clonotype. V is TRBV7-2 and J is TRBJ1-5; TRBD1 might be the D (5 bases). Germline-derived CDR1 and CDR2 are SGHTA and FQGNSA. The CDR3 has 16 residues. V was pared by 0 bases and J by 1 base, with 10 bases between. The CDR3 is CASSLAGGVSNQPQHF. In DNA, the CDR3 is TGTGCCAGCAGCTTAGCGGGGGGTGTGAGCAATCAGCCCCAGCATTTT.

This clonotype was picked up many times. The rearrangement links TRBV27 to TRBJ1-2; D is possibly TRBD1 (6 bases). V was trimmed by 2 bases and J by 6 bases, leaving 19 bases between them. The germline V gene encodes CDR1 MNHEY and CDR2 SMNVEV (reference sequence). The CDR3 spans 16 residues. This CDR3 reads CASSLRPFQGTDGYTF. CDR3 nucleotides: TGTGCCAGCAGTTTACGCCCGTTTCAGGGGACGGATGGCTACACCTTC.

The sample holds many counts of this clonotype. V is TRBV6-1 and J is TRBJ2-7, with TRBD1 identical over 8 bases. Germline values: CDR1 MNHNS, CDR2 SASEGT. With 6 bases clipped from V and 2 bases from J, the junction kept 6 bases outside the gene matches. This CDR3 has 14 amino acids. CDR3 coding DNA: TGTGCCAGCAGCGAGGGACAGGAGCCCTACGAGCAGTACTTC. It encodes CASSEGQEPYEQYF.

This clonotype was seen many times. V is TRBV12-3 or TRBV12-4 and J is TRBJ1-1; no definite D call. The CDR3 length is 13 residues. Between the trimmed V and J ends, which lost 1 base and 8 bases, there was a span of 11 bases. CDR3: CASSLVGSLEAFF. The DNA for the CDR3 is TGTGCCAGCAGTTTAGTGGGCAGCCTGGAAGCTTTCTTT.

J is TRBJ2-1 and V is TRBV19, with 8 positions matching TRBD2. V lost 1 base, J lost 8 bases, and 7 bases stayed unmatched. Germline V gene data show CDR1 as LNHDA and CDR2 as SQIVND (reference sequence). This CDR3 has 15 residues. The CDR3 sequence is CASSIAGGPGYEQFF. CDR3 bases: TGTGCCAGTAGTATAGCGGGAGGGCCGGGATATGAGCAGTTCTTC. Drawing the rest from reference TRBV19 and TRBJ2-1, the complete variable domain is DGGITQSPKYLFRKEGQNVTLSCEQNLNHDAMYWYRQDPGQGLRLIYYSQIVNDFQKGDIAEGYSVSREKKESFPLTVTSAQKNPTAFYLCASSIAGGPGYEQFFGPGTRLTVL.

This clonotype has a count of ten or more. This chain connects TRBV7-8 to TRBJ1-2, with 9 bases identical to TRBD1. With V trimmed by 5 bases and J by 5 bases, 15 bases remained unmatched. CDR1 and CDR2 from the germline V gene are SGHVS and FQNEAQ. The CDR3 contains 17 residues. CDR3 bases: TGTGCCAGCAGCCGACGGGACAGGGAGTACGTCGGGTATGGCTACACCTTC. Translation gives CASSRRDREYVGYGYTF.

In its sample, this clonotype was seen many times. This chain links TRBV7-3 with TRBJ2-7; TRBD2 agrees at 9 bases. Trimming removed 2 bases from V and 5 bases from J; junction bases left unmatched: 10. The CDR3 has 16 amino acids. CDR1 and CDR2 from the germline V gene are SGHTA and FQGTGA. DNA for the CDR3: TGTGCCAGCAGCTTAGTGAGCGGGAGGTTCCCCAACGAGCAGTACTTC. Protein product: CASSLVSGRFPNEQYF.

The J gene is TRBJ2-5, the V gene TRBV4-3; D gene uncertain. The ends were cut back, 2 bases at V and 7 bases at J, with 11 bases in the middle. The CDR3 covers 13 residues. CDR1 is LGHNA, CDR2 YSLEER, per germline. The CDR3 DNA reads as TGCGCCAGCAGCCAATCGCCAAGGACGACCCAGTACTTC. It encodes CASSQSPRTTQYF.

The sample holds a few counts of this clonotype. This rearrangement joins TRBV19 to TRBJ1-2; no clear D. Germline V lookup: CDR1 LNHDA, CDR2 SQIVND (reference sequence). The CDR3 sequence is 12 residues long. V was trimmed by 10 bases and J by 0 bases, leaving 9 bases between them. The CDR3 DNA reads TGTGCCACCGGCCCCCCTAACTATGGCTACACCTTC. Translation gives CATGPPNYGYTF.

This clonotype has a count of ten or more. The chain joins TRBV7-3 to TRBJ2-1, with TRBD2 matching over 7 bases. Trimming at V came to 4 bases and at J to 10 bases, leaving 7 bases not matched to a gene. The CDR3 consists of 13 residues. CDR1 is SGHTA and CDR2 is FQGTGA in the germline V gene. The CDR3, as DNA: TGTGCCAGCAGCTCCCCGCCAGCGGGGGAGCAGTTCTTC. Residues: CASSSPPAGEQFF.

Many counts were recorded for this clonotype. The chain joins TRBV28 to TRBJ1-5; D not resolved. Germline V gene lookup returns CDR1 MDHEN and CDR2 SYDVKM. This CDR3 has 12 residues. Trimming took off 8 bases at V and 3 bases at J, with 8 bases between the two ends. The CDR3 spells CASRTTNQPQHF. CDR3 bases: TGTGCCAGCCGTACAACCAATCAGCCCCAGCATTTT.

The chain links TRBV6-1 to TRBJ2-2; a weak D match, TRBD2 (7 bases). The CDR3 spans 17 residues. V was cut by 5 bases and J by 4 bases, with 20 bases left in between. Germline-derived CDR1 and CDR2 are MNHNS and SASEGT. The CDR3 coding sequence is TGTGCCAGCAGTCCCCAGAGGGGGGGCGCGGGCACCGGGGAGCTGTTTTTT. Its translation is CASSPQRGGAGTGELFF.

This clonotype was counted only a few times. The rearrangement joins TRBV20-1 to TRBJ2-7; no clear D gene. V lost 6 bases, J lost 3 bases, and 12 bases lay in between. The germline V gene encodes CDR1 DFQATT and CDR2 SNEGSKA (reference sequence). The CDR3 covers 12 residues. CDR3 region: CSALHILYEQYF. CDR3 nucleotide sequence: TGCAGTGCCCTCCACATTCTCTACGAGCAGTACTTC.

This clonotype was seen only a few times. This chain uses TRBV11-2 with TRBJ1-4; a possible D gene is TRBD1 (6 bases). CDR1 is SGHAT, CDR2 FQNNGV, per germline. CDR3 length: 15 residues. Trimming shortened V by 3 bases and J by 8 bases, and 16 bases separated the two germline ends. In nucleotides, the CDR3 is TGTGCCAGCAGCTTCCGGGGGCGCGGGGACGAAAAACTGTTTTTT. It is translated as CASSFRGRGDEKLFF.